Each of the 10 T cell receptor beta chains below was sequenced from the same sample in a study of response to subunit inactivated influenza vaccine. Using its own MiXCR run on the RT-PCR reads, TCRdb lists one record per CDR3 protein. The sample lists about 530,000 distinct CDR3 sequences; 10% to 15% were seen once. The input for sequencing was PBMCs from blood, taken more than 35 days after vaccination. The receptors were gathered from a man between 50 and 59 years old who received an inactivated influenza vaccine.

The V gene is TRBV20-1, the J gene TRBJ2-1; 8 bases align to TRBD2. The CDR3 runs 15 residues. J lost 0 bases, V lost 4 bases, and 5 bases had no gene match. Germline lookup yields CDR1 DFQATT and CDR2 SNEGSKA (reference sequence). The CDR3 loop is CSAILAGISYNEQFF. The CDR3 DNA reads TGCAGTGCTATCTTAGCGGGAATCTCCTACAATGAGCAGTTCTTC.

This clonotype was picked up many times. The V call is TRBV7-2, the J call TRBJ2-3, with 13 bases matching TRBD2. The germline CDR1 and CDR2 sequences are SGHTA and FQGNSA. The V gene end was trimmed by 5 bases and the J gene end by 4 bases; junction bases not matched to a gene: 3. The CDR3 runs to 15 residues. The CDR3 is CASSLGLAGADTQYF. The DNA of the CDR3 is TGTGCCAGCAGCCTCGGACTAGCGGGAGCAGATACGCAGTATTTT. The full variable domain, rest sourced from reference TRBV7-2 and TRBJ2-3, is GAGVSQSPSNKVTEKGKDVELRCDPISGHTALYWYRQSLGQGLEFLIYFQGNSAPDKSGLPSDRFSAERTGGSVSTLTIQRTQQEDSAVYLCASSLGLAGADTQYFGPGTRLTVL.

This clonotype has more than one count but fewer than ten. J is TRBJ2-4 and V is TRBV4-3; D is perhaps TRBD1 or TRBD2 (5 bases each). The CDR3 runs to 13 residues. Trimming left V 0 bases short and J 12 bases short, with 12 bases between. The germline CDR1 and CDR2 sequences are LGHNA and YSLEER. CDR3 coding DNA: TGCGCCAGCAGCCAAGAGACGGGGCTGGATCAGTACTTC. It translates to CASSQETGLDQYF.

This rearrangement joins TRBV5-5 to TRBJ2-4, with TRBD1 as a possible D gene (5 bases). Deletions cut 4 bases from V and 6 bases from J, with 17 bases between. CDR1 and CDR2 from the germline V gene are SGHKS and YYEKEE (reference sequence). The CDR3 extends over 15 amino acids. The CDR3 sequence: CASSPVQGRGNIQYF. CDR3 DNA: TGTGCCAGCAGCCCGGTCCAGGGTAGGGGAAACATTCAGTACTTC.

The CDR3 nucleotides read TGTGCCATCAGTCCAAAAAGAGGAGACAGGCGTCAGGGTGAGCAGTTCTTC. As protein: CAISPKRGDRRQGEQFF. The chain has TRBV10-3 and TRBJ2-1; a possible D gene is TRBD1 (6 bases). The CDR3 extends over 17 amino acids. Germline CDR1 reads ENHRY; CDR2 reads SYGVKD. Trimming removed 5 bases at V and 9 bases at J, with 26 bases between.

In its sample, this clonotype was seen a few times. The chain links TRBV20-1 to TRBJ2-1; 9 bases are shared with TRBD1. This CDR3 has 17 amino acids. The V and J ends lost 0 bases and 12 bases, in that order; junction bases with no gene match: 18. The germline V gene has CDR1 DFQATT and CDR2 SNEGSKA (reference sequence). The CDR3 DNA sequence: TGCAGTGCTAGAGACCAGACCGGGACAGGGAGCTCACAGGCGCAGTTCTTC. Encoded protein: CSARDQTGTGSSQAQFF.

The sample holds a few counts of this clonotype. The chain employs TRBV20-1 and TRBJ2-1, with a tentative D call TRBD2 (5 bases). Trimming removed 3 bases from V and 9 bases from J, with 30 bases in between. CDR1 is DFQATT, CDR2 SNEGSKA, per germline (reference sequence). The CDR3 contains 18 residues. CDR3 loop: CSASVHDLRFPEGGEQFF. The CDR3 region has the DNA TGCAGTGCTAGTGTGCACGACTTAAGATTCCCAGAGGGTGGTGAGCAGTTCTTC.

The rearrangement joins TRBV4-2 to TRBJ1-4, with D uncertain. The CDR3 has 15 amino acids. V was cut by 4 bases and J by 7 bases, with 16 bases left in between. Germline loops: CDR1 LGHNA, CDR2 YNFKEQ. CDR3 residues: CASSPGLVCCEKLFF. CDR3 nucleotide sequence: TGTGCCAGCAGCCCCGGGCTCGTCTGCTGTGAAAAACTGTTTTTT.

The chain is built from TRBV27 and TRBJ2-7; a possible D gene is TRBD1 (5 bases). Per germline, CDR1 MNHEY and CDR2 SMNVEV (reference sequence). The germline V and J ends were trimmed by 4 bases and 1 base, with 17 bases remaining between them. This CDR3 is built from 16 residues. The CDR3 nucleotides are TGTGCCAGCAGTTGGGGCCCTCCAGAAAGATCCTACGAGCAGTACTTC. The encoded protein is CASSWGPPERSYEQYF.

This clonotype has more than one count but fewer than ten. This rearrangement joins TRBV3-1 to TRBJ2-2; the D call may be TRBD1 or TRBD2 (5 bases each). CDR3 length equals 14 residues. CDR1 is LGHDT, CDR2 YNNKEL, per germline (reference sequence). V shed 6 bases and J shed 3 bases, with 11 bases lying between them. The CDR3 protein is CASRPLGDTGELFF. The CDR3 DNA is TGTGCCAGCAGGCCACTGGGGGACACCGGGGAGCTGTTTTTT.